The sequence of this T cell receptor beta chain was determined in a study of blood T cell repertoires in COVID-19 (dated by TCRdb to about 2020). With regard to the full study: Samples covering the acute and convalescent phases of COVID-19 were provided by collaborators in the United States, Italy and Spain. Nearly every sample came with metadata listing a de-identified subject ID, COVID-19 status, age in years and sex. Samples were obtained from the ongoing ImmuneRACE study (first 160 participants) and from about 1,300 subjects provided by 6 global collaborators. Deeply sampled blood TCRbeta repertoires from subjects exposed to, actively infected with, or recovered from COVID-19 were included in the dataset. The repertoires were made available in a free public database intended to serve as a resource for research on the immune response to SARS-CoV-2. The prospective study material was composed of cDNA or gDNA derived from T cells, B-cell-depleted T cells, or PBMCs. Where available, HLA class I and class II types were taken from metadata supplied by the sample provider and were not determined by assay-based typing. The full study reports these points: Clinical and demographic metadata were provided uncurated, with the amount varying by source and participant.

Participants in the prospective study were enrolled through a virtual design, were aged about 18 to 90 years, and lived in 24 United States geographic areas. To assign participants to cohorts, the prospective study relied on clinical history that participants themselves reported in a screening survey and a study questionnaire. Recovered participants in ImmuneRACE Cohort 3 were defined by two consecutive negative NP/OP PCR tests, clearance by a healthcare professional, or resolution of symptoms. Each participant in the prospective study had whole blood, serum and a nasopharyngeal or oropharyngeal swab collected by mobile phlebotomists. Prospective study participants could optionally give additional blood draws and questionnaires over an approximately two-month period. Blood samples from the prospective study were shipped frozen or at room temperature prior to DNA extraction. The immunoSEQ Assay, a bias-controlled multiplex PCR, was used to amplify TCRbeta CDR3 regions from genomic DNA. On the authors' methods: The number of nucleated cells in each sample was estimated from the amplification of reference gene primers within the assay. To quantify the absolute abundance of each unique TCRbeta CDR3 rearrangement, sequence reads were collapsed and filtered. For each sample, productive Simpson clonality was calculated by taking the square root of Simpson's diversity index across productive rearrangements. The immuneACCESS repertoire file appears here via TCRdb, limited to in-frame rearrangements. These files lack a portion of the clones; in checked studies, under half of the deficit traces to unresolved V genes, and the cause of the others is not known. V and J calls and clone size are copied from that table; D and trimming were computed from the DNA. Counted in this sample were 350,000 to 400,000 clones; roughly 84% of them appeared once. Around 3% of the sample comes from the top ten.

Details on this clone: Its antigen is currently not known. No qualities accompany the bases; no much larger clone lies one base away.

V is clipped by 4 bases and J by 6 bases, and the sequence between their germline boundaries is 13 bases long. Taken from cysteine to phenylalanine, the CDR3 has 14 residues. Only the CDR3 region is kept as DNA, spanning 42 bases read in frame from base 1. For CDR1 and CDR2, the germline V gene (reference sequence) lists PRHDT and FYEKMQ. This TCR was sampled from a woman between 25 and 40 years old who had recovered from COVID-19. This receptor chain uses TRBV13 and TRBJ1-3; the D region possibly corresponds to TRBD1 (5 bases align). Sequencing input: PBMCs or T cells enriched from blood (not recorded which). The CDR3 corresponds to CASSSGPYENTIYF. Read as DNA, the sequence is TGTGCCAGCAGCTCAGGGCCCTACGAAAACACCATATATTTT.